This T cell receptor beta chain emerged from a study of CD4 T cells in relation to SARS-CoV-2 and coronaviruses (dated by TCRdb to about 2021). Background for the entire study: Shared crossreactive spike epitopes were mapped to their HLA restriction using patient-derived lymphoblastoid cell lines. At the level of individual TCR clonotypes, the study evaluated whether memory CD4+ T cells crossreact between the spike proteins of SARS-CoV-2 and those of common cold coronaviruses. The Adaptive Biotechnologies TCR-sequencing kit was used to sequence samples from three pre-COVID donors and the naive versus memory experiments, whereas other data were Illumina-based. A different, Illumina-based TCR-beta assay was used to sequence expansion assays from other donors in the study.

The investigation overall reported the following: Because no donor provided both pre-pandemic and post-infection samples, tracing the source of pre-existing responses was limited. Around two thirds of donors had memory CD4+ clonotypes that crossrecognized SARS-CoV-2 and at least one common cold coronavirus spike. The study was constrained by small numbers of patients and of tested TCRs. Crossreactivity analysis centred on spike protein, so crossreactivity against other viral proteins was not assessed. Compared with monoreactive clones, crossreactive clones had significantly weaker SARS-CoV-2-driven expansion, a result consistent with antigenic imprinting. Sequencing of naive versus memory cells indicated that the assay detects memory recall responses, not primary responses primed during culture.

Points on this clone: There is no known antigen for this receptor. Qualities for individual bases were not recorded, and no much larger clone is one base off.

Taken from the germline V gene (reference sequence), the CDR1 and CDR2 loops are SEHNR and FQNEAQ. From cysteine to phenylalanine, the CDR3 is 14 amino acids long. Only the CDR3 part of the read is kept: 42 bases, read in frame from the first base. V and J are truncated by 2 bases and 1 base respectively, leaving an intervening sequence of 8 bases. Deep-resolution immunoSEQ TCR-beta sequencing was performed on DNA from uncultured naive and memory CD4+ T cells. The authors processed their data as follows. Preprocessing removed nonproductive sequences and CDR3s not starting with C, not ending with F or W, or shorter than 7 amino acids. Cultured and uncultured naive and memory CD4+ repertoires were searched for previously identified spike- and CEF-reactive CDR3s. CDR3 homology was quantified as pairwise Levenshtein distance, calculated with the stringdist R package after three terminal residues were trimmed from each end. TCRdb retrieved this table from immuneACCESS and kept in-frame rearrangements only. Not all clones are present; in checked studies, unresolved V genes account for under half, and no reason is known for the remainder. V and J calls and clone size are those listed in that table; D and trimming were worked out from the DNA. The table for this sample lists about 60,000 clones; approximately 94% of them were counted only once. The biggest ten clones account for approximately 0.15% of the sample.

CD4+ T cells from unexposed donors were collected before the COVID-19 pandemic (2011-2018). Naive and memory CD4+ T cells were separated from cryopreserved PBMCs by first enriching for CD4 and then performing EasySep naive CD4+ T cell enrichment. The leukapheresis product used for the unexposed donors was purchased from a commercial source. PBMCs were isolated from leukapheresis product or whole blood by Ficoll-Paque PLUS gradient centrifugation. PBMCs were either used fresh in the expansion assay or cryopreserved at -140 degrees C. The QIAamp Micro DNA Kit was used to extract genomic DNA from the CD4+ T cells.

The sequenced material came from naive CD4+ T cells from PBMCs. The label giving this sample's cell subset or site can be read as: naive CD4+ T cells isolated by negative enrichment. The sequence derives from a human donor in good health. The rearrangement combines TRBV7-9 with TRBJ1-1, with the D gene call left open. CDR3 sequence: CASSLRPGNTEAFF. The DNA sequence follows: TGTGCCAGCAGCTTACGCCCTGGGAACACTGAAGCTTTCTTT.